Presented here are 27 T cell receptor beta chains from one specimen sequenced in a study of CXCR3-negative and CXCR3-positive naive CD8 T cells. Libraries of TRB cDNA were made by 5' RACE and carried UMIs. TCRdb reprocessed the 5' RACE reads and stores each CDR3 protein as one record, lacking DNA. The data show tens of thousands of distinct CDR3 sequences, and the top ten clones hold roughly 1.5%. The specimen sequenced was naive CXCR3- CD8+ T cells from blood. The subset: CD45RO-CCR7+CD27+CD95- naive CD8+ T cells lacking CXCR3 (TNR3-). These receptors came from a human donor in good health. Some clones in this sample may be carry-over from other donors' samples.

This chain joins TRBV19 and TRBJ2-1; checking the TCRdb D call of TRBD1 is not possible without DNA. The CDR3 is 15 residues long. Germline V gene lookup returns CDR1 LNHDA and CDR2 SQIVND (reference sequence). The CDR3 region is CASTTGQGWKDEQFF.

The rearrangement links TRBV5-8 to TRBJ2-7; TCRdb's D gene call, TRBD1, goes unchecked for lack of DNA. The germline gives CDR1 SGHTS, CDR2 YDEGEE. CDR3 length equals 15 residues. CDR3 sequence: CASSSSGTGVGEQYF.

The V gene is TRBV20-1, the J gene TRBJ2-1; TCRdb outputs TRBD1, but without DNA this stays unchecked. Germline values: CDR1 DFQATT, CDR2 SNEGSKA (reference sequence). The CDR3 loop spans 12 amino acids. The CDR3 loop is CSARAGGYEQFF.

The V call is TRBV7-2, the J call TRBJ1-1; TCRdb's assignment of TRBD1 cannot be checked, as there is no DNA. This CDR3 has 12 amino acids. Germline assignment: CDR1 SGHTA and CDR2 FQGNSA. CDR3 amino acids: CASSLGQGGAFF.

This chain joins TRBV6-2 or TRBV6-3 and TRBJ2-7; TCRdb's D call, TRBD2, is unchecked because there is no DNA. The CDR3 sequence is 17 residues long. The germline gives CDR1 MNHEY, CDR2 SVGEGT. This CDR3 reads CASSYSLTSGSTSEQYF.

The chain couples TRBV11-3 to TRBJ2-3; no DNA is available, so the TRBD1 call from TCRdb remains unchecked. The V gene's germline CDR1 is SGHNT and CDR2 YENEEA. The CDR3 has 18 residues. The CDR3 loop is CASSLQGRDRPATDTQYF.

The V and J genes are TRBV14 and TRBJ2-7; TCRdb designates TRBD2, a call that cannot be tested without DNA. The germline V gene encodes CDR1 SGHDN and CDR2 FVKESK. This CDR3 spans 15 amino acids. The CDR3 loop is CASSQAGFAGYEQYF.

The chain uses TRBV15 and TRBJ2-6. This CDR3 spans 16 amino acids. CDR1 LNHNV and CDR2 YYDKDF come from the germline V gene (reference sequence). CDR3 loop: CATSRDLGSGANVLTF.

This chain joins TRBV12-3 or TRBV12-4 and TRBJ1-4; no DNA is available, so the TRBD1 call from TCRdb remains unchecked. The CDR3 has 16 amino acids. CDR3 residues: CASSKKRLAGGEKLFF.

The chain links TRBV11-2 to TRBJ2-3; TCRdb proposes TRBD1, but this gene call is untestable without DNA. The CDR3 runs 15 residues. Germline CDR1 SGHAT, CDR2 FQNNGV. CDR3 region: CASSWTGHPEDTQYF.

The chain recombines TRBV6-4 with TRBJ2-3; TCRdb proposes TRBD2, but this gene call is untestable without DNA. CDR3 size: 14 residues. CDR1 and CDR2 from the germline V gene are MRHNA and SNTAGT. CDR3 amino acids: CASSASGGADTQYF.

The CDR3: CASSLGYTEAFF. The V and J genes are TRBV7-2 and TRBJ1-1. The V gene's germline CDR1 is SGHTA and CDR2 FQGNSA. This CDR3 is 12 amino acids long. The full variable domain, with the rest looked up from reference TRBV7-2 and TRBJ1-1, is GAGVSQSPSNKVTEKGKDVELRCDPISGHTALYWYRQSLGQGLEFLIYFQGNSAPDKSGLPSDRFSAERTGGSVSTLTIQRTQQEDSAVYLCASSLGYTEAFFGQGTRLTVV.

CDR3 sequence reads: CASSNRGPGGPGDEQFF. The gene calls are TRBV21-1 and TRBJ2-1; no DNA is available, so the TRBD2 call from TCRdb remains unchecked. TRBV21-1 is tagged as a pseudogene. CDR3 length equals 17 residues.

CDR3 residues: CASSTWTGVNEQFF. The chain links TRBV5-1 to TRBJ2-1; TCRdb names TRBD1, which stays unverified in the absence of DNA. Per germline, CDR1 SGHRS and CDR2 YFSETQ. This CDR3 comprises 14 residues.

CDR3 protein: CASRPRDRAFFTGELFF. V is TRBV27 and J is TRBJ2-2; TCRdb selects TRBD1, and the lack of DNA leaves this call unchecked. CDR1 MNHEY and CDR2 SMNVEV come from the germline V gene (reference sequence). The CDR3 length is 17 residues.

The chain carries TRBV20-1 and TRBJ1-5; absent DNA, TCRdb's TRBD1 call cannot be checked. This CDR3 comprises 13 residues. Germline V CDR1 and CDR2: DFQATT, SNEGSKA (reference sequence). CDR3 residues: CSAREGEYQPQHF.

The rearrangement uses TRBV20-1 and TRBJ2-7. The CDR3 spans 13 residues. Germline loops: CDR1 DFQATT, CDR2 SNEGSKA (reference sequence). CDR3: CSASVGSGYEQYF.

V usage is TRBV28 and J usage is TRBJ2-3; with no DNA, the TCRdb D assignment of TRBD1 cannot be verified. Germline-derived CDR1 and CDR2 are MDHEN and SYDVKM. CDR3 length: 14 residues. The CDR3: CASSGTGPTDTQYF.

The chain has TRBV11-2 and TRBJ2-3. Per germline, CDR1 SGHAT and CDR2 FQNNGV. The CDR3 is made up of 17 amino acids. The CDR3 reads CASSLDSNLAGTDTQYF. Full variable domain (missing parts from reference TRBV11-2 and TRBJ2-3): EAGVAQSPRYKIIEKRQSVAFWCNPISGHATLYWYQQILGQGPKLLIQFQNNGVVDDSQLPKDRFSAERLKGVDSTLKIQPAKLEDSAVYLCASSLDSNLAGTDTQYFGPGTRLTVL.

The chain recombines TRBV11-1 with TRBJ2-5. CDR1 is SGHAT and CDR2 is FQDESV in the germline V gene (reference sequence). The CDR3 extends over 14 amino acids. CDR3: CASSLHGEQETQYF.

The V gene is TRBV7-9, the J gene TRBJ1-4; absent DNA, TCRdb's TRBD1 call cannot be checked. Looked up from germline, CDR1 is SEHNR and CDR2 is FQNEAQ (reference sequence). CDR3 size: 12 residues. The CDR3 is CASSRRPEKLFF.

The chain uses TRBV20-1 and TRBJ2-2; TCRdb's D call of TRBD1 is untestable without DNA. This CDR3 is 15 amino acids long. Germline V gives CDR1 DFQATT, CDR2 SNEGSKA (reference sequence). CDR3 residues: CSAEDTSGGTGELFF.

The J gene is TRBJ1-2, the V gene TRBV20-1; as DNA is missing, the TRBD1 call by TCRdb cannot be tested. There are 13 residues in the CDR3. Germline assignment: CDR1 DFQATT and CDR2 SNEGSKA (reference sequence). This chain's CDR3 is CSAVDRMEDGYTF.

CDR3: CASTVEDSTDTQYF. V gene TRBV5-1 combines with J gene TRBJ2-3. The V gene's germline CDR1 is SGHRS and CDR2 YFSETQ. The CDR3 length is 14 residues. The full variable domain, in which reference TRBV5-1 and TRBJ2-3 provide the parts outside the CDR3, is KAGVTQTPRYLIKTRGQQVTLSCSPISGHRSVSWYQQTPGQGLQFLFEYFSETQRNKGNFPGRFSGRQFSNSRSEMNVSTLELGDSALYLCASTVEDSTDTQYFGPGTRLTVL.

V usage is TRBV5-1 and J usage is TRBJ2-1; TCRdb's D call, TRBD1, is unchecked because there is no DNA. CDR3 length equals 13 residues. Germline-derived CDR1 and CDR2 are SGHRS and YFSETQ. The CDR3 loop reads CASSLEPRDEQFF.

The J gene is TRBJ2-1, the V gene TRBV29-1; TCRdb gives TRBD1 as the D gene, but with no DNA this cannot be confirmed. Germline V gene data show CDR1 as SQVTM and CDR2 as ANQGSEA. The CDR3 runs 11 residues. The CDR3 loop is CSVPEDTEQFF.

The chain employs TRBV29-1 and TRBJ2-7; TCRdb's D gene call, TRBD1, goes unchecked for lack of DNA. CDR3 length equals 12 residues. CDR1 SQVTM and CDR2 ANQGSEA come from the germline V gene. This chain's CDR3 is CSVGGQGVEQYF.